Detailed here is one T cell receptor beta chain. Its target is not known. This sample is part of a study of CD8+ T cells in alopecia areata. Study-level points and caveats: The study found TCR sharing across patients less clear than in mice, possibly for HLA reasons. While patients received tofacitinib, many expanded lesional clones remained present in scalp and blood.

TCR sequencing used cDNA made by reverse transcription of extracted RNA. Here immunoSEQ multiplex PCR was the method, and the copy in TCRdb shows in-frame clones only, minus some. Of over 90,000 clones in the sample, around 86% are singletons; the top ten hold 8.5% to 14%. Regarding treatment: oral pan-JAK inhibitor, 5-10 mg twice daily. Looked up from germline, CDR1 is SGDLS and CDR2 is YYNGEE. The length of the CDR3 is 14 residues. Germline trimming cut 5 bases from V and 2 bases from J; bases unmatched to any gene: 6. Sample: CD8+ T cells sorted from blood, taken between weeks 30 and 35, from a patient treated with tofacitinib. The V and J genes are TRBV9 and TRBJ2-7, with 8 nucleotides matching TRBD1. The clonotype was recovered from a human donor with alopecia areata. Here the CDR3 reads CASSAGGGTYEQYF. DNA of the CDR3: TGTGCCAGCAGTGCAGGGGGCGGTACCTACGAGCAGTACTTC.